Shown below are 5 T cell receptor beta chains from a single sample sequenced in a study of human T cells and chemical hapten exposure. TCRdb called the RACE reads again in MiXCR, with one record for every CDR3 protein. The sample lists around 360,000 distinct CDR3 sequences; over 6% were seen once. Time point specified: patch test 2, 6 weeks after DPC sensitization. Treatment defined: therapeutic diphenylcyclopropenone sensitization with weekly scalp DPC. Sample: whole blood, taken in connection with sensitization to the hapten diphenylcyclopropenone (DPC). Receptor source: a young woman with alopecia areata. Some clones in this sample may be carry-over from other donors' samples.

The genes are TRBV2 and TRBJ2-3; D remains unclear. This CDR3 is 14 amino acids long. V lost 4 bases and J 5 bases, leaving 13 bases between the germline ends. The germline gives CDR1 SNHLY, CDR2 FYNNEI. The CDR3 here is CASSAKLAIDTQYF. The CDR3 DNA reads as TGTGCCAGCAGTGCGAAACTGGCGATAGATACGCAGTATTTT.

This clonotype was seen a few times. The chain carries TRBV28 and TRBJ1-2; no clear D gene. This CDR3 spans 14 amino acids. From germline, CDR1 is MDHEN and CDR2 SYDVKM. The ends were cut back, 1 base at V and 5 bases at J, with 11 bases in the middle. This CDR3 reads CASSLSGRWYGYTF. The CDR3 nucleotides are TGTGCCAGCAGTTTATCCGGCAGATGGTATGGCTACACCTTC.

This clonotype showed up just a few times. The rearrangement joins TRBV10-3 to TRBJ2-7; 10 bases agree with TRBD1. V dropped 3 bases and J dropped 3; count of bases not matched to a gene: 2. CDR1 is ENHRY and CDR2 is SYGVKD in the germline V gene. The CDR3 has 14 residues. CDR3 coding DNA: TGTGCCATCAGTGATGGGACAGGGGACTACGAGCAGTACTTC. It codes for CAISDGTGDYEQYF.

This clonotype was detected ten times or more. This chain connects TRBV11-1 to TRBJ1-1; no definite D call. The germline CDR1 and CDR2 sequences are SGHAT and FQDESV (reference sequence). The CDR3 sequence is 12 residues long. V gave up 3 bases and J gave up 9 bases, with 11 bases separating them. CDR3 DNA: TGTGCCAGCAGCTTGAACAGACTCCAAGCTTTCTTT. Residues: CASSLNRLQAFF. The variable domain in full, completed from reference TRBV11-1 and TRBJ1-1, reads EAEVAQSPRYKITEKSQAVAFWCDPISGHATLYWYRQILGQGPELLVQFQDESVVDDSQLPKDRFSAERLKGVDSTLKIQPAELGDSAMYLCASSLNRLQAFFGQGTRLTVV.

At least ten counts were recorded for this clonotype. The CDR3 DNA follows: TGTGCCAGCGGTGTCTCTGGGGCCAACGTCCTGACTTTC. This translates into CASGVSGANVLTF. The chain carries TRBV6-5 and TRBJ2-6; D is undetermined. The CDR3 runs 13 residues. Between the trimmed V and J ends, which lost 8 bases and 0 bases, there was a span of 5 bases. CDR1 and CDR2 (germline): MNHEY, SVGAGI.